The T cell receptor (beta chain) described here comes from a study of cytomegalovirus exposure and HLA in healthy donors. Study-wide findings and caveats: According to reports, the classifier identified cytomegalovirus status with high specificity and sensitivity. Rarity marked most TCR sequences, yet some public TCRs occurred in many donors.

In its sample, this clone was seen a few times. Its specificity is not known. Measured with immunoSEQ multiplex PCR; TCRdb has only the in-frame clones, and not every one. The sample carries over 110,000 clones, roughly nine tenths recorded once. From germline, CDR1 is MDHEN and CDR2 SYDVKM. The CDR3 totals 14 residues. V shed 2 bases and J shed 9 bases, with 16 bases lying between them. Sequenced material: PBMCs. J is TRBJ1-2 and V is TRBV28, with D possibly TRBD1 on 6 matching bases. This sequence originates from a man in his late teens or twenties in good health and CMV-seronegative. CDR3 DNA: TGTGCCAGCAGTTTACTGGGGACAAAAGTTAGCTACACCTTC. Protein: CASSLLGTKVSYTF.